The clone carrying this T cell receptor (beta chain) has more than one count but fewer than ten. Germline-derived CDR1 and CDR2 are ENHRY and SYGVKD. V was shortened by 2 bases and J by 9 bases, with 16 bases between the two germline ends. The CDR3 totals 15 residues. This sample stems from a study of shared clonotypes between healthy human individuals. Sequencing was performed with immunoSEQ multiplex PCR; in TCRdb, only in-frame clones are kept and a portion is missing. The table records about 100,000 clones, 68% of them present only once. The sequenced sample was memory CD8+ T cells sorted from blood. Subset of the sample: CD45RO+ cells pooled with CCR7-negative TemRA cells. The chain uses TRBV10-3 and TRBJ1-4; TRBD1 is a possible D gene (6 bases). The origin of this receptor is a man aged 30 to 39 in good health. The CDR3, as DNA: TGTGCCATCAGTGAGCCTCAGGGGATGCCTCAAAAACTGTTTTTT. Its translation is CAISEPQGMPQKLFF.